The entry below describes one T cell receptor beta chain. Its specificity is unknown. The record originates from a study of vaccination effects on CD4 cells after COVID-19. Overall study results and limits: Within healthy vaccinees, only 1 of 255 vaccine-induced clones displayed cross-reactivity with common cold coronaviruses.

Viral peptide pool expansion of antigen-specific CD4+ T cells preceded sequencing in the ViraFEST assay. Culturing for ten to eleven days preceded CD4+ T cell isolation. A density of approximately 2.2 million PBMC per well was used; these cells were cultured with 10 IU/ml IL-2 and approximately 10 ug/ml peptides. Days 3 and 7 were when half the medium was replaced with IL-2 medium. Method: immunoSEQ multiplex PCR; TCRdb's copy keeps in-frame clones and lacks some. The sample shows 45,000 to 65,000 clones, 75% to 90% of them seen only once. CDR3 length equals 16 residues. The trim removed 4 bases at V and 8 bases at J, leaving 13 bases unmatched. Per the germline V gene, CDR1 is SGHTA and CDR2 is FQGTGA.

V usage is TRBV7-3 and J usage is TRBJ1-2; 10 bases fit TRBD1. The starting material was CD4+ T cells from PBMCs cultured with HCoV-229E spike peptides, obtained before COVID-19 vaccination. The TCR sequence derives from a human donor who received a COVID-19 vaccine. Here the CDR3 DNA reads TGTGCCAGCAGCTCCACCGGGACAGGGGACCTCAGGGGCTACACCTTC. This codes for CASSSTGTGDLRGYTF.